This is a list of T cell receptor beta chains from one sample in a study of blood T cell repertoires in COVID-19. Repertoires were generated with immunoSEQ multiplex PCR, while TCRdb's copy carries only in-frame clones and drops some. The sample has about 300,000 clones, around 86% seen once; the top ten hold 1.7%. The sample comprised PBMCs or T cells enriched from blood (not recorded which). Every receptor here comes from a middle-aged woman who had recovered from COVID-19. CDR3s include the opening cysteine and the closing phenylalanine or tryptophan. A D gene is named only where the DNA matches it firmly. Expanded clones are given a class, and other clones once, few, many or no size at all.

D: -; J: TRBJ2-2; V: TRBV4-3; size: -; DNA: TGCGCCAGCAGCCCCGGAGATAGTACCGGGGAGCTGTTTTTT; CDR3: CASSPGDSTGELFF
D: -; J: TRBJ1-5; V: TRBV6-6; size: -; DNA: TGTGCCAGCAGTTACTCGAGTGGGCGCGGCAATCAGCCCCAGCATTTT; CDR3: CASSYSSGRGNQPQHF
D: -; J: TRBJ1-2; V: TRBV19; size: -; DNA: TGTGCCAGTAGTCGGGGATGGGCGCGGGACTATGGCTACACCTTC; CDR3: CASSRGWARDYGYTF
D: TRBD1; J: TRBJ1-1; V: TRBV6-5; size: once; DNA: TGTGCCAGCAGCCACAGACAGGGATTAGCTTTCTTT; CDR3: CASSHRQGLAFF
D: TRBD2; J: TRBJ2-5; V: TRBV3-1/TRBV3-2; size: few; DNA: TGTGCCAGCAGCCAATCAGGGCTAGCGGGGGACCCGGAGACCCAGTACTTC; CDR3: CASSQSGLAGDPETQYF
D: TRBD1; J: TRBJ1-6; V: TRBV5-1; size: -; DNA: TGCGCCAGCAGCCCTGGGACAGGGGGGTCCTATAATTCACCCCTCCACTTT; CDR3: CASSPGTGGSYNSPLHF
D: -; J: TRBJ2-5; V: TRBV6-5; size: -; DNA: TGTGCCAGCAGTTTACTGGGCCGGGAGACCCAGTACTTC; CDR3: CASSLLGRETQYF
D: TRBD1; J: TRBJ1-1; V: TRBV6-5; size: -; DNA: TGTGCCAGCAGTCGAACAACAGGGGAGGCCTCTGAAGCTTTCTTT; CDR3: CASSRTTGEASEAFF
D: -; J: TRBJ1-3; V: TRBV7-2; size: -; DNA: TGTGCCAGCAGCCTACATCGGAGCTCTGGAAACACCATATATTTT; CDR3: CASSLHRSSGNTIYF
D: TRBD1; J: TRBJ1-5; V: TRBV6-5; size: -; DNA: TGTGCCAGCAGTTCCTCATACCGGGACAGGGCCCAGCCCCAGCATTTT; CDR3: CASSSSYRDRAQPQHF
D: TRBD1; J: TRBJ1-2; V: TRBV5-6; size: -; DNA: TGTGCCAGCAGCTTGGACAGGGGGCCTTATGGCTACACCTTC; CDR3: CASSLDRGPYGYTF
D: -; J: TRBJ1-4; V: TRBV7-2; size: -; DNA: TGTGCCAGCAGCCCCGGGGGGTCACGGGATGAAAAACTGTTTTTT; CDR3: CASSPGGSRDEKLFF
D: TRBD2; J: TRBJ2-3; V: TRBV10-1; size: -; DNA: TGCGCCAGCAGTGGGACTAGCGGGGGGCGGAGCACAGATACGCAGTATTTT; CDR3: CASSGTSGGRSTDTQYF
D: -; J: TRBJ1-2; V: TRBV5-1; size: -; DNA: TGCGCCAGCAGCTTGTCTACAGGTGGGAACTATGGCTACACCTTC; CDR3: CASSLSTGGNYGYTF
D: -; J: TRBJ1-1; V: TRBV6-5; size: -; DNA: TGTGCCAGCAGTTACGGGGGCCATGAAGCTTTCTTT; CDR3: CASSYGGHEAFF
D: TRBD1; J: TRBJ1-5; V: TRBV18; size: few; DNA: TGTGCCAGCTCAGTATCAAGGGACAGCCAGCCCCAGCATTTT; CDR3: CASSVSRDSQPQHF
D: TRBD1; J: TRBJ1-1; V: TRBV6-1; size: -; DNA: TGTGCCAGCAGTGAAAGTGGACAGGGGTACACTGAAGCTTTCTTT; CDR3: CASSESGQGYTEAFF
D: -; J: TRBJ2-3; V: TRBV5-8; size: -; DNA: TGTGCCAGCAGCTTCGTGGGACATGGGACAGATACGCAGTATTTT; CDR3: CASSFVGHGTDTQYF
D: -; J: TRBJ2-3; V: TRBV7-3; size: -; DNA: TGTGCCAGCAGCCTTCTCCCTCAGGGGTTGACAGATACGCAGTATTTT; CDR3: CASSLLPQGLTDTQYF
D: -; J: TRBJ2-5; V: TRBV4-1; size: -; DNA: TGCGCCAGCAGCCAAGACAGGTACCGAAGTAGTGAGACCCAGTACTTC; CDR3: CASSQDRYRSSETQYF
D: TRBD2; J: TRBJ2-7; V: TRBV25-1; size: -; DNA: TGTGCCAGCAGTGTAGCGGGAGGACTTAGAGAGCAGTACTTC; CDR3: CASSVAGGLREQYF
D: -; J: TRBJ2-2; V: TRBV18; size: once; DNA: TGTGCCAGCTCACCACCGAAGACAGACCTCGTGACCGGGGAGCTGTTTTTT; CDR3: CASSPPKTDLVTGELFF
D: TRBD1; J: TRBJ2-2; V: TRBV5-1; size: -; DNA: TGCGCCAGCAGCTTGGGAGGGGGCGATAACGGGGAGCTGTTTTTT; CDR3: CASSLGGGDNGELFF
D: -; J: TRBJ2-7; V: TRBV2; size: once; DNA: TGTGCCAGCAGAGGACATCAGGTCCGCTACGAGCAGTACTTC; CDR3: CASRGHQVRYEQYF
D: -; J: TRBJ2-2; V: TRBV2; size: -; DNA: TGTGCCAGCAGTGAGAAGGGGGCGAACACCGGGGAGCTGTTTTTT; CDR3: CASSEKGANTGELFF
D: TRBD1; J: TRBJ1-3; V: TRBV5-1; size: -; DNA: TGCGCCAGCAGCCCAGACAGGGGGTACACCATATATTTT; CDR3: CASSPDRGYTIYF
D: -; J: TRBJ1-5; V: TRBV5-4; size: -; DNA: TGTGCCAGCAGCTTGGGGCTCGCTCAGCCCCAGCATTTT; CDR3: CASSLGLAQPQHF